Listed below are T cell receptor beta chains from one sample, sequenced in a study of T cells after yellow fever vaccination. TCRdb called the 5' RACE reads again in MiXCR, with one record for every CDR3 protein. The sample shows 620,000 or so distinct CDR3 sequences, 12% of them seen only once. The starting material was PBMCs, obtained on the day of the yellow fever booster vaccination. These receptor sequences come from a man aged 25 to 40 who received the YFV17D yellow fever vaccine. Each CDR3 is given with its conserved first and last residue. The D gene is left open where the match is weak. For some rows the clone size is stated as once, few or many, or as a class when expanded; others skip it.

j_call | d_call | clone_size | v_call | cdr3_aa | cdr3_nt
TRBJ2-3 | TRBD2 | many | TRBV20-1 | CSARGKRDGHTDTQYF | TGCAGTGCTAGAGGCAAGCGGGACGGGCACACAGATACGCAGTATTTT
TRBJ2-7 | TRBD2 | - | TRBV10-3 | CAISTSGEQYF | TGTGCCATCAGCACTAGCGGCGAGCAGTACTTC
TRBJ2-7 | TRBD2 | - | TRBV9 | CASSVGRAGGIYEQYF | TGTGCCAGCAGCGTAGGAAGGGCGGGAGGGATCTACGAGCAGTACTTC
TRBJ2-7 | TRBD2 | few | TRBV20-1 | CSARATRREAYEQYF | TGCAGTGCTAGAGCAACGCGGCGGGAGGCCTACGAGCAGTACTTC
TRBJ2-5 | - | - | TRBV6-5 | CASSYSIAGAETQYF | TGTGCCAGCAGTTACTCGATTGCAGGGGCGGAGACCCAGTACTTC
TRBJ2-7 | TRBD1 | - | TRBV20-1 | CSARAGLGTGHGSYEQYF | TGCAGTGCTAGAGCCGGTTTAGGGACAGGGCATGGTTCCTACGAGCAGTACTTC
TRBJ2-7 | TRBD2 | - | TRBV5-1 | CASSNLLAGGVEQYF | TGCGCCAGCAGCAATTTACTAGCGGGAGGCGTCGAGCAGTACTTC
TRBJ2-3 | TRBD2 | - | TRBV14 | CASSKRWTSGKDTQYF | TGTGCCAGCAGCAAAAGATGGACTAGCGGGAAAGATACGCAGTATTTT
TRBJ1-2 | - | - | TRBV3-1 | CASSQGVSLIYGYTF | TGTGCCAGCAGCCAAGGTGTCAGCCTTATCTATGGCTACACCTTC
TRBJ1-6 | - | few | TRBV6-5 | CASSYNPAGSPLHF | TGTGCCAGCAGTTACAACCCGGCAGGTTCACCCCTCCACTTT
TRBJ1-1 | - | - | TRBV7-2 | CASSSHPNRASTEAFF | TGTGCCAGCAGCTCCCATCCGAACAGGGCGTCCACTGAAGCTTTCTTT
TRBJ2-1 | TRBD2 | few | TRBV6-2/TRBV6-3 | CASSYGGTSGRRMQFF | TGTGCCAGCAGTTATGGAGGGACTAGCGGGAGGAGGATGCAGTTCTTC
TRBJ2-1 | - | few | TRBV6-2/TRBV6-3 | CASSNTIDNEQFF | TGTGCCAGCAGTAACACTATCGACAATGAGCAGTTCTTC
TRBJ2-2 | - | - | TRBV19 | CASSPLGGRLTGELFF | TGTGCCAGTAGTCCACTCGGGGGGCGACTCACCGGGGAGCTGTTTTTT
TRBJ2-3 | - | - | TRBV14 | CASSMRNSGTDTQYF | TGTGCCAGCAGCATGCGAAACAGTGGCACAGATACGCAGTATTTT
TRBJ2-2 | - | - | TRBV10-3 | CAISEGPNTGELFF | TGTGCCATCAGTGAGGGGCCAAACACCGGGGAGCTGTTTTTT
TRBJ1-4 | - | few | TRBV6-5 | CASSYSTGTGEKLFF | TGTGCCAGCAGTTACTCGACTGGGACGGGTGAAAAACTGTTTTTT
TRBJ1-5 | TRBD1 | - | TRBV5-6 | CASSIGTGLQPQHF | TGTGCCAGCAGCATCGGGACAGGGCTTCAGCCCCAGCATTTT
TRBJ2-6 | - | few | TRBV6-1 | CATDRSSGANVLTF | TGTGCCACGGACCGAAGCTCTGGGGCCAACGTCCTGACTTTC
TRBJ2-3 | TRBD2 | - | TRBV11-2 | CASSLETSGRWDTQYF | TGTGCCAGCAGCTTGGAAACTAGCGGGAGGTGGGATACGCAGTATTTT
TRBJ2-7 | - | few | TRBV5-1 | CASSFGGKTYEQYF | TGCGCCAGCAGCTTCGGCGGCAAAACCTACGAGCAGTACTTC
TRBJ2-3 | TRBD2 | few | TRBV27 | CASYGTSLTDTQYF | TGTGCCAGCTACGGGACTAGCCTTACAGATACGCAGTATTTT
TRBJ2-1 | TRBD1 | few | TRBV20-1 | CSARVATGTASYNEQFF | TGCAGTGCTAGAGTTGCTACCGGGACAGCCTCCTACAATGAGCAGTTCTTC
TRBJ2-7 | TRBD2 | - | TRBV5-4 | CASSLKDGRSYEQYF | TGTGCCAGCAGCTTGAAGGACGGGAGGAGCTACGAGCAGTACTTC
TRBJ1-5 | TRBD1 | few | TRBV12-3/TRBV12-4 | CASSLGTDQPQHF | TGTGCCAGCAGTTTGGGGACAGATCAGCCCCAGCATTTT
TRBJ2-5 | - | few | TRBV6-1 | CASRETGTSPPKRETQYF | TGTGCCAGCAGAGAAACCGGGACATCACCCCCAAAAAGGGAGACCCAGTACTTC
TRBJ2-1 | - | - | TRBV28 | CASRSGGSNNEQFF | TGTGCCAGCAGGTCCGGAGGCTCCAACAATGAGCAGTTCTTC
TRBJ2-1 | TRBD2 | - | TRBV27 | CASTSGRSYNEQFF | TGTGCCAGCACCAGCGGGAGGTCCTACAATGAGCAGTTCTTC
TRBJ2-5 | - | few | TRBV15 | CATSKQLQETQYF | TGTGCCACCAGCAAACAGCTCCAAGAGACCCAGTACTTC
TRBJ2-3 | TRBD2 | once | TRBV5-4 | CASSPSGAGRADTQYF | TGTGCCAGCAGCCCCTCGGGAGCGGGACGGGCAGATACGCAGTATTTT
TRBJ1-5 | - | - | TRBV12-3/TRBV12-4 | CASSSLKKGSNQPQHF | TGTGCCAGCAGTAGCCTGAAAAAGGGGAGCAATCAGCCCCAGCATTTT
TRBJ2-3 | - | - | TRBV9 | CASKGGNADTQYF | TGTGCCAGCAAAGGCGGGAATGCAGATACGCAGTATTTT
TRBJ2-1 | - | - | TRBV7-2 | CAGGWRRGGGNEQFF | TGTGCCGGCGGCTGGCGACGCGGTGGAGGGAATGAGCAGTTCTTC
TRBJ2-1 | - | many | TRBV20-1 | CSARRTSYEQFF | TGCAGTGCTAGGCGCACGTCTTATGAGCAGTTCTTC
TRBJ1-1 | TRBD1 | few | TRBV7-6 | CASSLDLGGANTEAFF | TGTGCCAGCAGCTTAGATTTAGGGGGCGCGAACACTGAAGCTTTCTTT
TRBJ2-3 | TRBD2 | few | TRBV23-1 | CASSHLGLARDTQYF | TGCGCCAGCAGTCACTTAGGACTAGCAAGAGATACGCAGTATTTT
TRBJ2-5 | - | - | TRBV4-1 | CASSQEGRIRIRYLGQETQYF | TGCGCCAGCAGCCAAGAAGGAAGGATCAGGATAAGGTATTTGGGACAAGAGACCCAGTACTTC
TRBJ2-3 | - | few | TRBV7-2 | CASSLLLNTDTQYF | TGTGCCAGCAGCTTACTACTGAACACAGATACGCAGTATTTT
TRBJ2-7 | - | once | TRBV29-1 | CSVLDPTGAGEQYF | TGCAGCGTTCTGGACCCCACAGGGGCGGGAGAGCAGTACTTC
TRBJ2-7 | - | few | TRBV7-2 | CASSAPSGYEQYF | TGTGCCAGCAGCGCCCCCAGCGGGTACGAGCAGTACTTC
TRBJ2-5 | TRBD1 | few | TRBV14 | CASSSGTGTYTQYF | TGTGCCAGCAGCTCCGGGACAGGGACGTATACCCAGTACTTC
TRBJ2-5 | - | few | TRBV20-1 | CSARVTGRETQYF | TGCAGTGCTAGAGTGACGGGGAGGGAGACCCAGTACTTC
TRBJ2-1 | TRBD1 | - | TRBV5-1 | CASSFSTGYNEQFF | TGCGCCAGCAGCTTCTCGACAGGGTACAATGAGCAGTTCTTC
TRBJ2-7 | TRBD1 | few | TRBV28 | CASRPGRDRPSYEQYF | TGTGCCAGCCGCCCGGGGCGGGACAGGCCCTCCTACGAGCAGTACTTC
TRBJ2-2 | - | - | TRBV6-1 | CASKRVQGNTGELFF | TGTGCCAGCAAGCGCGTACAGGGAAACACCGGGGAGCTGTTTTTT
TRBJ2-2 | TRBD1 | - | TRBV28 | CATQLDRVPGELFF | TGTGCCACCCAACTGGACAGGGTCCCCGGGGAGCTGTTTTTT
TRBJ2-7 | - | many | TRBV15 | CATSRAPTGSLLYF | TGTGCCACCAGCAGAGCCCCCACAGGGAGTCTGTTGTACTTC
TRBJ2-1 | - | - | TRBV12-3/TRBV12-4 | CASKEWGDLKSNEQFF | TGTGCCAGCAAAGAGTGGGGGGATCTCAAATCAAATGAGCAGTTCTTC
TRBJ2-3 | - | few | TRBV28 | CASSLLQGGTDTQYF | TGTGCCAGCAGTCTCCTACAGGGAGGGACGGATACGCAGTATTTT
TRBJ2-5 | - | few | TRBV18 | CASSPLTGTQETQYF | TGTGCCAGCTCACCACTAACCGGCACCCAAGAGACCCAGTACTTC
TRBJ2-3 | TRBD1 | few | TRBV15 | CATSRLVGQGAADTQYF | TGTGCCACCAGTAGGCTTGTTGGACAGGGGGCGGCAGATACGCAGTATTTT